Here is one T cell receptor (beta chain) with its context. Its antigen remains unknown. This CDR3 has 12 amino acids. V lost 1 base and J 4 bases, leaving 3 bases between the germline ends. The germline V gene has CDR1 KGHSH and CDR2 LQKENI. This entry comes from a study of T cell repertoires in aging, cancer and after chemotherapy. At the level of the study: The whole study produced a dataset of millions of TCR reads.

TCR beta rearrangements were amplified from peripheral blood genomic DNA. A mixed TRB-A/B primer pool amplified rearranged TRB by multiplex touch-down PCR. A single record per CDR3 protein comes from TCRdb applying MiXCR to the multiplex PCR reads. The data hold around 12,000 distinct CDR3 sequences, with 20% to 30% observed a single time. The study's findings and limits: Healthy donors lost TCR diversity with age mainly through richness, cancer patients through richness and evenness.

This sequence joins TRBV18 and TRBJ2-3, with D uncertain. This TCR was recovered from a human donor in good health. Sequencing was performed on blood. CDR3 sequence reads: CASSPQPDTQYF. The CDR3 DNA is TGTGCCAGCTCACCACAGCCAGATACGCAGTATTTT.